These 4 T cell receptor beta chains share one sample of origin, sequenced in a study of control samples from healthy donors and cancer patients (TCRdb year 2020). To prepare the library, the immunoSEQ multiplex PCR assay was applied. As stored in TCRdb, this immuneACCESS dataset retains in-frame rearrangements with V and J assigned. A fraction of the clones does not appear; measured against another copy, unresolved V genes explain less than half of the discrepancy, and the remainder lacks a known reason. The sample yields around 150,000 clones; roughly 94% were counted once. Approximately 15% of the sample comes from the top ten. Sample: PBMCs. These receptors all stem from a man in his fifties or sixties with colorectal cancer.

The chain employs TRBV19 and TRBJ2-3; D gene ambiguous. V gave up 4 bases and J gave up 0 bases, with 8 bases separating them. The CDR3 runs 14 residues. CDR1 and CDR2 (germline): LNHDA, SQIVND (reference sequence). CDR3 residues: CASSTSGSTDTQYF. The CDR3 DNA follows: TGTGCCAGTAGTACTTCCGGGAGCACAGATACGCAGTATTTT. Drawing the rest from reference TRBV19 and TRBJ2-3, the complete variable domain is DGGITQSPKYLFRKEGQNVTLSCEQNLNHDAMYWYRQDPGQGLRLIYYSQIVNDFQKGDIAEGYSVSREKKESFPLTVTSAQKNPTAFYLCASSTSGSTDTQYFGPGTRLTVL.

The chain employs TRBV18 and TRBJ2-1, with no clear D. Per the germline V gene, CDR1 is KGHSH and CDR2 is LQKENI. This CDR3 contains 14 residues. Trimming removed 1 base at V and 5 bases at J, with 9 bases between. This CDR3 is CASSPLPGDNEQFF. DNA of the CDR3: TGTGCCAGCTCACCACTCCCAGGAGACAATGAGCAGTTCTTC.

The chain has TRBV29-1 and TRBJ1-1; TRBD1 is a possible D gene (6 bases). Trimming cost V 3 bases and J 4 bases, with 15 bases left between them. The germline V gene has CDR1 SQVTM and CDR2 ANQGSEA. The CDR3 is made up of 14 amino acids. CDR3 amino acids: CSVDRRGGLTEAFF. In DNA, the CDR3 is TGCAGCGTTGACAGAAGGGGGGGGCTCACTGAAGCTTTCTTT.

This chain joins TRBV4-1 and TRBJ2-7, with no clear D. There are 15 residues in the CDR3. CDR1 is MGHRA and CDR2 is YSYEKL in the germline V gene. V shed 0 bases and J shed 2 bases, with 11 bases lying between them. The chain's CDR3 is CASSQDRVNTYEQYF. CDR3 nucleotide sequence: TGCGCCAGCAGCCAAGATAGGGTTAACACCTACGAGCAGTACTTC.